In its sample, the clone carrying this TCR beta chain was seen a few times. This entry belongs to a study of blood T cell repertoires in COVID-19. The authors' processing: Amplifying reference gene primers gave estimates of nucleated cell counts. Profiled with immunoSEQ multiplex PCR; TCRdb holds only in-frame clones, not every one. The DNA gave D and trimming, while V, J and clone size come from that table. The repertoire holds 200,000 to 250,000 clones, with around 85% as singletons. Per germline, CDR1 LNHDA and CDR2 SQIVND (reference sequence). Unmatched junction bases numbered 6, after V lost 4 bases and J lost 1 base. The CDR3 is 15 amino acids.

The chain is built from TRBV19 and TRBJ2-7, with 8 bases matching TRBD1. Sequenced: peripheral blood. The TCR sequence derives from an older woman with COVID-19, enrolled during active disease. CDR3 coding DNA: TGTGCCAGTAGTACTTCCGGGACAGGATCCTACGAGCAGTACTTC. Its protein is CASSTSGTGSYEQYF. The full variable domain, rest sourced from reference TRBV19 and TRBJ2-7, is DGGITQSPKYLFRKEGQNVTLSCEQNLNHDAMYWYRQDPGQGLRLIYYSQIVNDFQKGDIAEGYSVSREKKESFPLTVTSAQKNPTAFYLCASSTSGTGSYEQYFGPGTRLTVT.